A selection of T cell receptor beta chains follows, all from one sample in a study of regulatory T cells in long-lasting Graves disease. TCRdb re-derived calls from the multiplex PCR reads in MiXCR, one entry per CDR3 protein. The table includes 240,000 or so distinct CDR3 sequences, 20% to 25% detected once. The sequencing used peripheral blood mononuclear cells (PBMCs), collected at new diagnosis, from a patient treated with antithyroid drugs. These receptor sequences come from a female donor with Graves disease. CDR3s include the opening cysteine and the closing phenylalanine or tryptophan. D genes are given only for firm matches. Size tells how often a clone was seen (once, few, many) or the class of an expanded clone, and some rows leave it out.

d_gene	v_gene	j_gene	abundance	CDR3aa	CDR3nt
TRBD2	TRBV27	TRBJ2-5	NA	CASSPPHGVAGAGETQYF	TGTGCCAGCAGCCCCCCCCATGGGGTAGCGGGAGCGGGTGAGACCCAGTACTTC
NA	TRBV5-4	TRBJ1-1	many	CASSFPDGNTEAFF	TGTGCCAGCAGCTTTCCGGACGGGAACACTGAAGCTTTCTTT
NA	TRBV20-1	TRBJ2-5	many	CSAERGAGQETQYF	TGCAGTGCCGAGAGAGGGGCAGGGCAAGAGACCCAGTACTTC
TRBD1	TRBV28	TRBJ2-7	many	CASSPTDRAGEQYF	TGTGCCAGCAGCCCGACGGACAGGGCGGGTGAGCAGTACTTC
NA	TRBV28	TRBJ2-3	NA	CASSPLDSGHFTDTQYF	TGTGCCAGCAGTCCTCTTGATTCAGGACACTTCACAGATACGCAGTATTTT
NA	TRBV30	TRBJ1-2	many	CAWSVRNREGGYTF	TGTGCCTGGAGTGTACGCAACAGGGAAGGCGGCTACACCTTC
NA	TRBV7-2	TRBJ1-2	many	CASSLALNRVDGYTF	TGTGCCAGCAGCTTAGCGCTTAACAGGGTCGATGGCTACACCTTC
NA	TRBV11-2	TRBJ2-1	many	CASRNSRNEQFF	TGTGCCAGCAGGAATAGTAGGAATGAGCAGTTCTTC
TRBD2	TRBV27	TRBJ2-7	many	CASSARLAGGPNEQYF	TGTGCCAGCAGTGCAAGACTAGCGGGGGGGCCGAACGAGCAGTACTTC
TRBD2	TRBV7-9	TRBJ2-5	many	CASSRVSTSSETQYF	TGTGCCAGCAGCCGAGTATCGACTAGCTCCGAGACCCAGTACTTC
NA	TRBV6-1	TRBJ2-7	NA	CASAGKGGEQYF	TGTGCCAGTGCGGGCAAGGGCGGCGAGCAGTACTTC
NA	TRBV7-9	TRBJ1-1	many	CASSLDRRNTEAFF	TGTGCCAGCAGCTTAGACAGGAGGAACACTGAAGCTTTCTTT
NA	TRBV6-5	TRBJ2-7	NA	CASSYKAPYEQYF	TGTGCCAGCAGTTACAAGGCTCCCTACGAGCAGTACTTC
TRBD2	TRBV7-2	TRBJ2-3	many	CASSLGGHAGATQYF	TGTGCCAGCAGCTTAGGAGGGCATGCGGGAGCCACGCAGTATTTT
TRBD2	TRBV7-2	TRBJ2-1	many	CASSGLAGENEQFF	TGTGCCAGCAGCGGACTAGCGGGGGAGAATGAGCAGTTCTTC
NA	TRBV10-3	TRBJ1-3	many	CAISVIPARSGNTIYF	TGTGCCATCAGTGTTATCCCGGCCCGCTCTGGAAACACCATATATTTT
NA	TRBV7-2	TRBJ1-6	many	CASSALMGVALHF	TGTGCCAGCAGCGCCCTTATGGGGGTGGCCCTCCACTTT
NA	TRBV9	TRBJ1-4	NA	CASSRAATNEKLFF	TGTGCCAGCAGCCGGGCCGCAACTAATGAAAAACTGTTTTTT
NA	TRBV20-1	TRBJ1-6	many	CSARDRVDSPLHF	TGCAGTGCTAGAGATCGGGTCGATTCACCCCTCCACTTT
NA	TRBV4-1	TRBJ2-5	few	CASSQGRLETQYF	TGCGCCAGCAGCCAAGGCAGGTTGGAGACCCAGTACTTC
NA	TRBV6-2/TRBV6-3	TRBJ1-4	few	CASSIDLGEKLFF	TGTGCCAGCAGTATCGACTTGGGTGAAAAACTGTTTTTT
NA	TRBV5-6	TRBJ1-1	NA	CASSLEMLGNTEAFF	TGTGCCAGCAGCTTGGAGATGTTGGGGAACACTGAAGCTTTCTTT
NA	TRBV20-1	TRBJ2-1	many	CSASPGLEIYNEQFF	TGCAGTGCTAGTCCCGGGCTAGAGATATACAATGAGCAGTTCTTC
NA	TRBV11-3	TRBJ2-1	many	CASSGTRGQSGNEQFF	TGTGCCAGCAGCGGGACGCGAGGGCAGAGCGGCAATGAGCAGTTCTTC
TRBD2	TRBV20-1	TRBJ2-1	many	CSAQSWDGGLAGDNEQFF	TGCAGTGCGCAGTCTTGGGACGGCGGACTAGCGGGGGACAATGAGCAGTTCTTC